Below, 20 T cell receptor beta chains from the same sample are listed, as sequenced in a study of blood T cell repertoires in COVID-19. Generated by immunoSEQ multiplex PCR, the TCRdb table keeps only in-frame clones and is missing some. The table lists around 290,000 clones, roughly 90% of them singletons. The sequencing sample was made of PBMCs or T cells enriched from blood (not recorded which). The receptors here all came from a woman in her thirties who had recovered from COVID-19.

The chain is built from TRBV18 and TRBJ1-6; D remains ambiguous. The CDR3 runs to 19 residues. Trimming shortened V by 3 bases and J by 5 bases, and 23 bases separated the two germline ends. Germline CDR1 KGHSH, CDR2 LQKENI. CDR3 bases: TGTGCCAGCTCACCTTTAAGGAGAGGGCCGACCGCGGATAATTCACCCCTCCACTTT. This sequence encodes CASSPLRRGPTADNSPLHF.

The chain recombines TRBV29-1 with TRBJ2-7; 7 bases align to TRBD2. The trim removed 1 base at V and 4 bases at J, leaving 7 bases unmatched. Germline loops: CDR1 SQVTM, CDR2 ANQGSEA. The CDR3 loop spans 14 amino acids. CDR3 sequence (DNA): TGCAGCGTTGAAGGCGCGGGAGACGGGTACGAGCAGTACTTC. As protein: CSVEGAGDGYEQYF.

V and J are TRBV7-2 and TRBJ2-7; TRBD1 is a possible D gene (6 bases). The CDR3 loop spans 14 amino acids. Trimming removed 4 bases at V and 4 bases at J, with 14 bases between. Germline loops: CDR1 SGHTA, CDR2 FQGNSA. The CDR3 here is CASSSPLQGYEQYF. The CDR3 bases are TGTGCCAGCAGCTCACCGCTGCAGGGGTACGAGCAGTACTTC.

The chain uses TRBV9 and TRBJ2-6, with TRBD2 matching over 7 bases. Germline CDR1 reads SGDLS; CDR2 reads YYNGEE. V dropped 4 bases and J dropped 3; count of bases not matched to a gene: 10. The CDR3 runs 17 residues. This CDR3 is CASSPRAGAYGANVLTF. The CDR3 DNA reads TGTGCCAGCAGCCCCCGCGCGGGAGCTTATGGGGCCAACGTCCTGACTTTC.

V usage is TRBV19 and J usage is TRBJ2-7, with TRBD2 matching over 8 bases. Per germline, CDR1 LNHDA and CDR2 SQIVND (reference sequence). The trim removed 4 bases at V and 3 bases at J, leaving 2 bases unmatched. The CDR3 is 13 residues long. CDR3 nucleotides: TGTGCCAGTAGTACGGGAGGGAACTACGAGCAGTACTTC. Its protein is CASSTGGNYEQYF.

The rearrangement uses TRBV20-1 and TRBJ2-1; 8 bases map to TRBD2. This CDR3 is 11 amino acids long. Trimming took 6 bases from V and 9 from J; bases not matched to a gene: 4. The germline V gene has CDR1 DFQATT and CDR2 SNEGSKA (reference sequence). CDR3 DNA sequence: TGCAGTGCGAGACTAGCGCCTGAGCAGTTCTTC. Translation gives CSARLAPEQFF.

V and J are TRBV19 and TRBJ2-2, with 11 bases matching TRBD2. CDR1 and CDR2 from the germline V gene are LNHDA and SQIVND (reference sequence). There are 18 residues in the CDR3. With V trimmed by 1 base and J by 4 bases, 8 bases remained unmatched. CDR3 in DNA: TGTGCCAGTAGTATAGGGCGGACTAGCGGGTTCGGCACCGGGGAGCTGTTTTTT. It codes for CASSIGRTSGFGTGELFF.

V gene TRBV4-3 combines with J gene TRBJ2-1, with a tentative D call TRBD1 (6 bases). Germline V gives CDR1 LGHNA, CDR2 YSLEER. The CDR3 loop spans 13 amino acids. The V gene lost 4 bases and the J gene lost 7 bases, with 11 bases spanning the gap. CDR3 residues: CASSPSRGNEQFF. CDR3 in DNA: TGCGCCAGCAGCCCGAGCAGGGGTAATGAGCAGTTCTTC.

The rearrangement joins TRBV10-3 to TRBJ2-5, with 8 bases that match TRBD2. Per germline, CDR1 ENHRY and CDR2 SYGVKD. Unmatched junction bases numbered 6, after V lost 6 bases and J lost 3 bases. This CDR3 is built from 14 residues. The CDR3 region has the DNA TGTGCCATCAGCGGAAGAGCGGGAGAAGAGACCCAGTACTTC. This sequence encodes CAISGRAGEETQYF.

The V gene is TRBV5-6, the J gene TRBJ2-2; 14 bases match TRBD2. There are 19 residues in the CDR3. Per germline, CDR1 SGHDT and CDR2 YYEEEE. V shed 4 bases and J 0 bases; nucleotides not matched to a gene: 8. The CDR3 DNA is TGTGCCAGCAGCCTTGGACTAGCGGGAGGCACCACGAACACCGGGGAGCTGTTTTTT. Protein sequence: CASSLGLAGGTTNTGELFF.

This clone came up once. The V call is TRBV4-3, the J call TRBJ2-2; unclear D gene. CDR3 length: 17 amino acids. Germline CDR1 reads LGHNA; CDR2 reads YSLEER. Trimming cost V 0 bases and J 1 base, with 12 bases left between them. This CDR3 reads CASSQDWRSRNTGELFF. CDR3 nucleotides: TGCGCCAGCAGCCAAGATTGGCGGAGCCGGAACACCGGGGAGCTGTTTTTT.

The chain joins TRBV4-3 to TRBJ2-3; D remains unclear. From germline, CDR1 is LGHNA and CDR2 YSLEER. CDR3 length equals 15 residues. Trimming left V 0 bases short and J 0 bases short, with 7 bases between. The CDR3 DNA is TGCGCCAGCAGCCAAGAATATCGTAGCACAGATACGCAGTATTTT. This translates into CASSQEYRSTDTQYF.

This sequence joins TRBV7-9 and TRBJ2-5; 7 bases map to TRBD1. The length of the CDR3 is 14 residues. CDR1 is SEHNR and CDR2 is FQNEAQ in the germline V gene (reference sequence). V lost 5 bases and J lost 7; bases outside the gene matches: 10. The CDR3 sequence: CASSLGQPGGTQYF. The CDR3 bases are TGTGCCAGCAGCCTGGGACAGCCCGGCGGGACCCAGTACTTC. The whole variable domain, filled in from reference TRBV7-9 and TRBJ2-5, reads DTGVSQNPRHKITKRGQNVTFRCDPISEHNRLYWYRQTLGQGPEFLTYFQNEAQLEKSRLLSDRFSAERPKGSFSTLEIQRTEQGDSAMYLCASSLGQPGGTQYFGPGTRLLVL.

V is TRBV19 and J is TRBJ2-1; 11 nucleotides line up with TRBD2. This CDR3 has 14 residues. V lost 3 bases to trimming and J lost 13 bases; unmatched junction nucleotides: 8. Germline lookup yields CDR1 LNHDA and CDR2 SQIVND (reference sequence). The CDR3 region is CASSMGLAEGTQFF. CDR3 coding DNA: TGTGCCAGTAGTATGGGACTAGCGGAAGGGACCCAGTTCTTC.

This clone was counted once. This chain joins TRBV9 and TRBJ1-1; 8 nucleotides align to TRBD1. Germline V CDR1 and CDR2: SGDLS, YYNGEE. There are 15 residues in the CDR3. After removal of 3 bases from V and 7 bases from J, the junction contained 11 bases not matched to a gene. Here the CDR3 reads CASSAHGQGWVEAFF. The CDR3 nucleotides are TGTGCCAGCAGCGCCCACGGACAGGGATGGGTTGAAGCTTTCTTT.

This clone is a singleton in its sample. The chain links TRBV30 to TRBJ1-2, with 7 positions matching TRBD1. The V and J ends lost 0 bases and 0 bases, in that order; junction bases with no gene match: 1. The CDR3 sequence is 14 residues long. Per germline, CDR1 GTSNPN and CDR2 SVGIG (reference sequence). Here the CDR3 reads CAWSVGQANYGYTF. The CDR3 nucleotides are TGTGCCTGGAGTGTAGGACAGGCTAACTATGGCTACACCTTC.

This rearrangement joins TRBV28 to TRBJ1-4; 11 bases line up with TRBD1. The trim removed 4 bases at V and 6 bases at J, leaving 4 bases unmatched. Germline lookup yields CDR1 MDHEN and CDR2 SYDVKM. The CDR3 length is 15 residues. In DNA, the CDR3 is TGTGCCAGCAGTTCACCGGGACAGGGGGATGAAAAACTGTTTTTT. It codes for CASSSPGQGDEKLFF.

The CDR3 is CASSLVAGNYNEQFF. The CDR3 DNA is TGTGCCAGCAGCTTAGTTGCGGGGAACTACAATGAGCAGTTCTTC. This chain joins TRBV7-2 and TRBJ2-1; perhaps TRBD2 as D (6 bases). In germline, CDR1 is SGHTA, CDR2 FQGNSA. This CDR3 is 15 amino acids long. V was cut by 1 base and J by 3 bases, with 10 bases left in between.

The chain employs TRBV28 and TRBJ1-3, with 7 bases matching TRBD1. V gave up 3 bases and J gave up 0 bases; unmatched junction bases: 8. The germline gives CDR1 MDHEN, CDR2 SYDVKM. CDR3 length: 17 residues. In DNA, the CDR3 is TGTGCCAGCAGTTTTCCAGGGGGGATCAACTCTGGAAACACCATATATTTT. Translating gives CASSFPGGINSGNTIYF.

The CDR3 bases are TGTGCCAGCAGTTTCGTCAGCAATCAGCCCCAGCATTTT. Encoded protein: CASSFVSNQPQHF. This sequence joins TRBV27 and TRBJ1-5; D gene uncertain. V gave up 3 bases and J gave up 1 base, with 4 bases separating them. Per the germline V gene, CDR1 is MNHEY and CDR2 is SMNVEV (reference sequence). The CDR3 runs to 13 residues.